This T cell receptor beta chain stems from a study of blood T cells in healthy people across ages. This clonotype was counted only a few times. The second PCR ran about 7 to 12 cycles with a sample-barcoded 5' primer and J-beta primers. TCRdb recomputed calls from the 5' RACE reads with MiXCR, one row per CDR3 protein. The sample includes 1.5 million to 2 million distinct CDR3 sequences, 34% of them seen just once. The origin of this receptor is a woman in her twenties or thirties in good health. Sequences were obtained from blood.

The CDR3 is CASMEQGLPYEQYF. The CDR3 DNA reads as TGTGCCAGCATGGAGCAGGGGCTCCCCTACGAGCAGTACTTC. This chain links TRBV6-1 with TRBJ2-7, with D tentatively TRBD1 (6 bases). CDR3 length equals 14 residues. Germline CDR1 is MNHNS and CDR2 is SASEGT. The V and J ends lost 7 bases and 2 bases respectively, with 15 bases between them.